The sequence of this TCR beta chain was determined in a study of immune heterogeneity within non-small cell lung tumors. Study-wide points: Patients largely differed in their high-frequency T-cell receptor beta clonotypes. Recurrence of the same dominant CDR3 beta clonotypes was seen across tumor sites within a patient, and site-unique high-frequency clones were present alongside them. Although only moderate, the correlation of local T-cell clonality with local tumor mutational burden was significant (R roughly 0.35).

Per sample, around 0.55 ug of bulk tumor genomic DNA was the template used. Taken during surgery, several biopsies per primary tumor were spaced as far apart as possible within the tumor mass. Before undergoing curative surgery, patients had newly diagnosed non-small cell lung cancer that was untreated. Surgery with curative intent was being performed on the donors, who were newly diagnosed non-small cell lung cancer patients. A remark on this clonotype: Its antigen is still unknown.

Multiplex PCR employing 32 V and 13 J primers generated amplicons of the TCR beta CDR3. TCRdb analysed the multiplex PCR reads with MiXCR anew, one entry per CDR3 protein. Of 13,000 or so distinct CDR3 sequences detected, approximately 22% appear once; the ten largest clones hold about an eighth. Sequenced: lung tumor tissue. This receptor was identified in a man between 45 and 60 years old with non-small cell lung cancer.

The CDR3 region is CASSLAGGKTDTQYF. The CDR3 coding sequence is TGCGCCAGCAGCTTGGCGGGAGGGAAAACAGATACGCAGTATTTT. The V call is TRBV5-1, the J call TRBJ2-3; the match to TRBD2 covers 8 bases. Germline V CDR1 and CDR2: SGHRS, YFSETQ. The CDR3 sequence is 15 residues long. J gave up 3 bases and V 0 bases, and 3 bases lay outside the gene matches.